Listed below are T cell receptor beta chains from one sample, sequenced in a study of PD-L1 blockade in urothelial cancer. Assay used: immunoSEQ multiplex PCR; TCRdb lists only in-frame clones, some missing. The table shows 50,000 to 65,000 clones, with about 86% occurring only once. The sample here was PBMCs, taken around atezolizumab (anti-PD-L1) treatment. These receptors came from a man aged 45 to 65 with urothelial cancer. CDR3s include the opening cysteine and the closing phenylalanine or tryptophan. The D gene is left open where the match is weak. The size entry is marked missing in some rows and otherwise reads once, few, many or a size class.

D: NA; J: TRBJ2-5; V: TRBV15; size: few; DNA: TGTGCCACCAGCAGAGTTGGGCCGGGGCAAGAGACCCAGTACTTC; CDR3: CATSRVGPGQETQYF
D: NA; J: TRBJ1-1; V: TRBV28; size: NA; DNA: TGTGCCACCAGACAGACATTGAACACTGAAGCTTTCTTT; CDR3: CATRQTLNTEAFF
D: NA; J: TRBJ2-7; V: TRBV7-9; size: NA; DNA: TGTGCCAGCAGCCAACGGGGACAAAGGTTCCACGAGCAGTACTTC; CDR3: CASSQRGQRFHEQYF
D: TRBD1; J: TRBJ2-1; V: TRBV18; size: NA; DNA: TGTGCCAGCTCACTCGGGACAGGCGCCTACAATGAGCAGTTCTTC; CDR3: CASSLGTGAYNEQFF
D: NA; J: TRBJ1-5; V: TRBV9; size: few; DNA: TGTGCCAGCAGCGTAGGGCACGGGAGCAATCAGCCCCAGCATTTT; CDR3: CASSVGHGSNQPQHF
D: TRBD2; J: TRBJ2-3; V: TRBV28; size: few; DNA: TGTGCCAGCAGGGTAGCGGGAGGGCGGACAGATACGCAGTATTTT; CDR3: CASRVAGGRTDTQYF
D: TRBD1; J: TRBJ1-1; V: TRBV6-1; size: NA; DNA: TGTGCCAGCACCACCTCTCCCGGGACAGGGGGTGAAGCTTTCTTT; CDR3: CASTTSPGTGGEAFF
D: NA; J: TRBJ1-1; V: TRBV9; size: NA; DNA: TGTGCCAGCAGCGTCCCTACTGAAGCTTTCTTT; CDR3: CASSVPTEAFF
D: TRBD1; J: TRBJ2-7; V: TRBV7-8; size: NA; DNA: TGTGCCAGCAGCTCGGGACAGGGATCCGCCGAGCAGTACTTC; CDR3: CASSSGQGSAEQYF
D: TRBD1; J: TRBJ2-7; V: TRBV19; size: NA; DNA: TGTGCCAGTAGTCTAGGGGACAGGGGTAACGAGCAGTACTTC; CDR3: CASSLGDRGNEQYF
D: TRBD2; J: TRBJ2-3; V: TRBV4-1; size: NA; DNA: TGCGCCAGCAGCTTAGGGACTAGCGGGAGATCAGATACGCAGTATTTT; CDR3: CASSLGTSGRSDTQYF
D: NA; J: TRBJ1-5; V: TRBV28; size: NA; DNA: TGTGCCAGCAGTTTACAGGGCCGGGGGAGCAATCAGCCCCAGCATTTT; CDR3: CASSLQGRGSNQPQHF
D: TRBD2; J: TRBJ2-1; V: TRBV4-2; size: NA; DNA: TGTGCCAGCAGTCTCGGACTAGCGGGAGTGTCTGAGCAGTTCTTC; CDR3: CASSLGLAGVSEQFF
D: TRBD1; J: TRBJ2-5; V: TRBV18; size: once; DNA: TGTGCCAGCTCACCACCGGGACAGGGACAAGAGACCCAGTACTTC; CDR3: CASSPPGQGQETQYF
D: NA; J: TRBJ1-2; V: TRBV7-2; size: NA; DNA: TGTGCCAGCAGCTTAGCGTCCGGGCCGACAGCTAACTATGGCTACACCTTC; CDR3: CASSLASGPTANYGYTF
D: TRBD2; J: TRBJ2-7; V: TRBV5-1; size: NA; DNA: TGCGCCAGCAGTATCGGGGGAGGGTTTTACGAGCAGTACTTC; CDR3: CASSIGGGFYEQYF
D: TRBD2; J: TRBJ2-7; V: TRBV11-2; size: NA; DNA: TGTGCCAGCAGCTTAGGTTTTAGCGGGAGTATCTACGAGCAGTACTTC; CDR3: CASSLGFSGSIYEQYF
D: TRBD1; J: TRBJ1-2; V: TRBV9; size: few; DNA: TGTGCCAGCAGCCCCGGGACAGGGGGCGGTGGCTACACCTTC; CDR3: CASSPGTGGGGYTF
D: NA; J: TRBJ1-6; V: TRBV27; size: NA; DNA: TGTGCCAGCAGTTTTGGGCAGTTTAATTCACCCCTCCACTTT; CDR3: CASSFGQFNSPLHF
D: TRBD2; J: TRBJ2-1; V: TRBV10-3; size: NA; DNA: TGTGCCATCAGGACTAGCGGGAGAACATACAATGAGCAGTTCTTC; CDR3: CAIRTSGRTYNEQFF
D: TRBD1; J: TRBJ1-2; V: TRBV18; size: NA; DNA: TGTGCCAGCTCACCGTTAGACAGGGACTATGGCTACACCTTC; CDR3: CASSPLDRDYGYTF
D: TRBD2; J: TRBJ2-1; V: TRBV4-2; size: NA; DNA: TGTGCCAGCAGCCAAGAAGCGGGGTCAAGCAATGAGCAGTTCTTC; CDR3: CASSQEAGSSNEQFF
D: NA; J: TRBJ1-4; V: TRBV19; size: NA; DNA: TGTGCCAGCCAGCGGGCAGGCGGCGAAAAACTGTTTTTT; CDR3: CASQRAGGEKLFF
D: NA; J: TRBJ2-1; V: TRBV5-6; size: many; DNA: TGTGCCAGCAGCGTGGTAGCGGAGAGCTCCTACAATGAGCAGTTCTTC; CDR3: CASSVVAESSYNEQFF
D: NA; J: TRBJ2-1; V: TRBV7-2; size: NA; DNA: TGTGCCAGCGCCCCCGGGTCCTACAATGAGCAGTTCTTC; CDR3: CASAPGSYNEQFF
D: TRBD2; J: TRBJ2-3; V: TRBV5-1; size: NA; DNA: TGCGCCAGCAGCTTGGGATCGTCTCCGGGAGGGCCGGATACGCAGTATTTT; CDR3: CASSLGSSPGGPDTQYF
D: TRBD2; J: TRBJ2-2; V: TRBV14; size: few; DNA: TGTGCCAGCAGCCAATGGACTAGCGGGAGTTGGACCGGGGAGCTGTTTTTT; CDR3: CASSQWTSGSWTGELFF
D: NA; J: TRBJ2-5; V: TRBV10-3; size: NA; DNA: TGTGCCATCAGTGACAGGCAAGAGACCCAGTACTTC; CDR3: CAISDRQETQYF
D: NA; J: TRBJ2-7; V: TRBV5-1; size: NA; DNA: TGCGCCAGCAGCTTTACAGCAGGATACGAGCAGTACTTC; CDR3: CASSFTAGYEQYF
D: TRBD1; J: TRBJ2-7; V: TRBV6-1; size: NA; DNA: TGTGCCAGCAGTGAAGAGGGAACAGGGGGCGTCGTATACGAGCAGTACTTC; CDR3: CASSEEGTGGVVYEQYF
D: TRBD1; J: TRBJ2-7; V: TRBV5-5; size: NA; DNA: TGTGCCAGCAGCTTAAGACAGGGGGGTACCTACGAGCAGTACTTC; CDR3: CASSLRQGGTYEQYF
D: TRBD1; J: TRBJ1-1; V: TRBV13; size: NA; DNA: TGTGCCAGCAGCCTAATACAGGGGGCATTATCGAACACTGAAGCTTTCTTT; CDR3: CASSLIQGALSNTEAFF
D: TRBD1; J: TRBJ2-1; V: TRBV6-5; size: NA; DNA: TGTGCCACCGCCGTCCAGGGGGTATTCTATGAGCAGTTCTTC; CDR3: CATAVQGVFYEQFF
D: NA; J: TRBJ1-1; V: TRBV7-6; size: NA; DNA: TGTGCCAGCAGCGTAGGACAGAACTTAAACACTGAAGCTTTCTTT; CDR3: CASSVGQNLNTEAFF
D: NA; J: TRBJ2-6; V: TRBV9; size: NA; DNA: TGTGCCAGCAGCGTAGTGCAGGGCAGGCCTGGGGCCAACGTCCTGACTTTC; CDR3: CASSVVQGRPGANVLTF
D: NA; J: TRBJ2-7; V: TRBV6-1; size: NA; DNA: TGTGCCAGCTCCCCCAGGGCTACCTACGAGCAGTACTTC; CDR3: CASSPRATYEQYF
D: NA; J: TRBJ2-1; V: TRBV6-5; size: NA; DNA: TGTGCAACGGGGGAGCGTCGTGAGCAGTTCTTC; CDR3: CATGERREQFF
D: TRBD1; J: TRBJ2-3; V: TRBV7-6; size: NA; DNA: TGTGCCAGCAGCCTAGGACAGGGACTGTCTTTT; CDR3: CASSLGQGLSF
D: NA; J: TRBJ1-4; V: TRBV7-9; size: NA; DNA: TGTGCCAGCAGCTTCCTAGGGGAAGTGTATGAAAAACTGTTTTTT; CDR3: CASSFLGEVYEKLFF
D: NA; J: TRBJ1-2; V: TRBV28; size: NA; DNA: TGTGCCAGCAGCACCGACAGTAACTATGGCTACACCTTC; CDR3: CASSTDSNYGYTF
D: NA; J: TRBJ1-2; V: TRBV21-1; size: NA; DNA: TGTGCCAGCAGCATCCCGACAGGGGACGGGGGCTACACCTTC; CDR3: CASSIPTGDGGYTF
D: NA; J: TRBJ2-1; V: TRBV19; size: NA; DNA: TGTGCCAGTAGTCAAAACACCGATTTCTCCTACAATGAGCAGTTCTTC; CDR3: CASSQNTDFSYNEQFF
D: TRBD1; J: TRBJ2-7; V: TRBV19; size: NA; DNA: TGTGCCAGTAGTACCCCCGGGACAGGGCGAGGGGACGAGCAGTACTTC; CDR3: CASSTPGTGRGDEQYF
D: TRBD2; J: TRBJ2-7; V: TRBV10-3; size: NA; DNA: TGTGCCATCAGTGAGTCGCTAGCGGGGGCCGGTCCCTACGAGCAGTACTTC; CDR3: CAISESLAGAGPYEQYF
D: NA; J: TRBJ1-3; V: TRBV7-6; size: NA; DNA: TGTGCCAGCAGCATAACTTCGGGGGACACCATATATTTT; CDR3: CASSITSGDTIYF
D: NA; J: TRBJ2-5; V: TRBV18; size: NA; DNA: TGTGCCAGCTCGCCTCAGGGGCGAGAGACCCAGTACTTC; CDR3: CASSPQGRETQYF
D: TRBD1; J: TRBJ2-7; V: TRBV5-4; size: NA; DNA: TGTGCCAGCAGCGCGGGACAGGGGAAGGGGGAGCAGTACTTC; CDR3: CASSAGQGKGEQYF
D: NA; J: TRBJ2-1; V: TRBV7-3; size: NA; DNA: TGTGCCAGCTTGCGCCAGGGGTCCTACAATGAGCAGTTCTTC; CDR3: CASLRQGSYNEQFF
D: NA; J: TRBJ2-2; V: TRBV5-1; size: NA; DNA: TGCGCCAGCAGCCCGGGACAAAACACCGGGGAGCTGTTTTTT; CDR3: CASSPGQNTGELFF
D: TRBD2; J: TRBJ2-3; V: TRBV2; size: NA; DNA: TGTGCCAGCAGTGATCGGGGAGCGGGGAGCGATACGCAGTATTTT; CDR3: CASSDRGAGSDTQYF
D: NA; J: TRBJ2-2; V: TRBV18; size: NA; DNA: TGTGCCAGCTCAGTTACGAGCGGGGAGCTGTTTTTT; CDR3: CASSVTSGELFF
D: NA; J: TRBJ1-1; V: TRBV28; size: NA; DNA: TGTGCCAGCAGTTTAGGCCAAATGAACACTGAAGCTTTCTTT; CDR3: CASSLGQMNTEAFF
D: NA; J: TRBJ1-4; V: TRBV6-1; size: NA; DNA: TGTGCCAGCTTTGGAGAGAAGGAAAAACTGTTTTTT; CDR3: CASFGEKEKLFF
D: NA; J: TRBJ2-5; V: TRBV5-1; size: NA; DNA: TGCGCCAGCAGCTCGCAGCCGACAGAACAAGAGACCCAGTACTTC; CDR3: CASSSQPTEQETQYF
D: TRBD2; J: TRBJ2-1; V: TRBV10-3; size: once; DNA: TGTGCCATCAGTGAGATGAGTAGCGGGAACTACAATGAGCAGTTCTTC; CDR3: CAISEMSSGNYNEQFF
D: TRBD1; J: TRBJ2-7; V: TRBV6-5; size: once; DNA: TGTGCCAGCCGTTTTACCGGGACAGGCGACTCCTACGAGCAGTACTTC; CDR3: CASRFTGTGDSYEQYF
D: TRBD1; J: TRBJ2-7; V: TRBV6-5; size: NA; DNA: TGTGCCAGCAGTTACTCGGGACAGGGAGCCTACAAGCAGTACTTC; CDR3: CASSYSGQGAYKQYF
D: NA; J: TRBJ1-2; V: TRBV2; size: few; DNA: TGTGCCAGCAGGAAGGGGGACCAGGGCTATGGCTACACCTTC; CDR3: CASRKGDQGYGYTF